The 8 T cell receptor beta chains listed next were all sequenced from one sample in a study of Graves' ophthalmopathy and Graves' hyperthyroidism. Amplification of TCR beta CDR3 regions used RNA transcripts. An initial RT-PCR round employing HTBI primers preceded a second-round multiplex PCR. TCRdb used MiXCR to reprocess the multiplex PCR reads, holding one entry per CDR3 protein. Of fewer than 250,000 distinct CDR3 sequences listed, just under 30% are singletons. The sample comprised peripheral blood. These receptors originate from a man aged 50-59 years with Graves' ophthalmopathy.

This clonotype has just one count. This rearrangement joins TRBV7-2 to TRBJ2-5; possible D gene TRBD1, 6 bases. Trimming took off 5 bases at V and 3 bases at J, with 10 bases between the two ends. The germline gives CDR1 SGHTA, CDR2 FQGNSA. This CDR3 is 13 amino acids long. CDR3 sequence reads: CASSRGHEETQYF. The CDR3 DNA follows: TGTGCCAGCAGCCGGGGACATGAAGAGACCCAGTACTTC.

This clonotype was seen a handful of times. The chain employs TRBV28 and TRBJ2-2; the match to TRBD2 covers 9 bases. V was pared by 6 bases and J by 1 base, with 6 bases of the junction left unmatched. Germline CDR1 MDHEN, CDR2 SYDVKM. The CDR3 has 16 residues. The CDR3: CASRARLAVNTGELFF. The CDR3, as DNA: TGTGCCAGCAGGGCCAGACTAGCGGTGAACACCGGGGAGCTGTTTTTT.

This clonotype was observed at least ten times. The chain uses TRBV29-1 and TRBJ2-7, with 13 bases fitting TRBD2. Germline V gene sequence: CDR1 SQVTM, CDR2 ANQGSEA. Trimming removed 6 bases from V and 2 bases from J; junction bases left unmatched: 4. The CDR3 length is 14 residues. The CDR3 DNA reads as TGCAGCGTCATGACTAGCGGGGGGCCCTACGAGCAGTACTTC. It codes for CSVMTSGGPYEQYF.

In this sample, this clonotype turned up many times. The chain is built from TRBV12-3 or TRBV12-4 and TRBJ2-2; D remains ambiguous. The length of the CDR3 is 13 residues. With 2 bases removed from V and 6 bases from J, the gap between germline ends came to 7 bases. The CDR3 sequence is CASSLTGPGELFF. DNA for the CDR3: TGTGCCAGCAGTTTAACCGGGCCCGGGGAGCTGTTTTTT.

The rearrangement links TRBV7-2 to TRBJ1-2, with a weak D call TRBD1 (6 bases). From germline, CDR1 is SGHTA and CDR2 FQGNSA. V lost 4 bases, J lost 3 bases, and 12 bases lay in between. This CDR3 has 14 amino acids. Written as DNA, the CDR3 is TGTGCCAGCAGCTCATCCTCAGGGGACTATGGCTACACCTTC. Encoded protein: CASSSSSGDYGYTF. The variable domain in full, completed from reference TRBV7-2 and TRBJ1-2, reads GAGVSQSPSNKVTEKGKDVELRCDPISGHTALYWYRQSLGQGLEFLIYFQGNSAPDKSGLPSDRFSAERTGGSVSTLTIQRTQQEDSAVYLCASSSSSGDYGYTFGSGTRLTVV.

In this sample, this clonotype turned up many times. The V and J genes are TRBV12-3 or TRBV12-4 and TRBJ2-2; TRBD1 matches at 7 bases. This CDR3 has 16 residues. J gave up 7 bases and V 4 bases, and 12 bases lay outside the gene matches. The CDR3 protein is CASSSTTTGFIGELFF. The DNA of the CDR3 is TGTGCCAGCAGTTCCACAACGACAGGGTTCATCGGGGAGCTGTTTTTT.

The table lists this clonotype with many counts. This CDR3 is CASSPTGTDQQETQYF. DNA for the CDR3: TGTGCCAGCAGTCCCACCGGGACAGACCAACAAGAGACCCAGTACTTC. The chain links TRBV28 to TRBJ2-5; 7 bases are a match to TRBD1. V lost 5 bases to trimming and J lost 2 bases; unmatched junction nucleotides: 11. The CDR3 covers 16 residues. Per the germline V gene, CDR1 is MDHEN and CDR2 is SYDVKM.

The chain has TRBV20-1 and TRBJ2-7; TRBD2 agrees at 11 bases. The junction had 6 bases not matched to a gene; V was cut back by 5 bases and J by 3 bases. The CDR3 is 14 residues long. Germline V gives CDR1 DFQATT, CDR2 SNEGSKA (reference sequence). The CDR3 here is CSALDLAGGYEQYF. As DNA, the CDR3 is TGCAGTGCTTTGGATCTAGCGGGGGGCTACGAGCAGTACTTC.